A single sample gave rise to the 13 T cell receptor beta chains below, sequenced in a study of human T cells and chemical hapten exposure. TCRdb re-called the RACE reads through MiXCR, storing one row per CDR3 protein. The data contain under 300,000 distinct CDR3 sequences, around 7.3% of them singletons. The sample's time point: pre-sensitization, week 0. Treatment given: therapeutic diphenylcyclopropenone sensitization with weekly scalp DPC. The sequences come from whole blood, collected in connection with sensitization to the hapten diphenylcyclopropenone (DPC). Receptors originate from a young man with alopecia areata. Some clones in this sample may be carry-over from other donors' samples.

In its sample, this clonotype was seen a few times. This sequence joins TRBV7-2 and TRBJ2-3, with D perhaps assigned TRBD1 or TRBD2 (5 bases each). Germline V gene sequence: CDR1 SGHTA, CDR2 FQGNSA. There are 15 residues in the CDR3. V was pared by 4 bases and J by 4 bases, with 15 bases between. The CDR3 loop reads CASSSWDRGADTQYF. Here the CDR3 DNA reads TGTGCCAGCAGCTCCTGGGACCGAGGGGCAGATACGCAGTATTTT.

The rearrangement links TRBV7-9 to TRBJ1-1; tentative D call: TRBD1 (5 bases). Germline CDR1 reads SEHNR; CDR2 reads FQNEAQ (reference sequence). Trimming shortened V by 5 bases and J by 6 bases, and 13 bases separated the two germline ends. This CDR3 is built from 13 residues. CDR3 in amino acids: CASSPRDPAEAFF. CDR3 bases: TGTGCCAGCAGCCCCCGGGACCCCGCTGAAGCTTTCTTT.

This clonotype was seen a handful of times. This sequence joins TRBV7-9 and TRBJ1-5; 8 positions agree with TRBD1. Germline V gives CDR1 SEHNR, CDR2 FQNEAQ (reference sequence). Germline trimming cut 1 base from V and 8 bases from J; bases unmatched to any gene: 10. This CDR3 region has 16 residues. The CDR3 region has the DNA TGTGCCAGCAGCTTAGTATCCAGGGGGCTCACGGAGCCCCAGCATTTT. It is translated as CASSLVSRGLTEPQHF.

CDR3 region: CSVASASGNTIYF. The CDR3 nucleotides are TGCAGCGTTGCAAGCGCCTCTGGAAACACCATATATTTT. V is TRBV29-1 and J is TRBJ1-3; D unresolved. The germline V gene has CDR1 SQVTM and CDR2 ANQGSEA. The V gene lost 4 bases and the J gene lost 0 bases, with 7 bases spanning the gap. The CDR3 has 13 residues.

This clonotype was seen repeatedly, ten times or more. V and J are TRBV29-1 and TRBJ1-1; 9 bases agree with TRBD1. V gave up 7 bases and J gave up 3 bases; unmatched junction bases: 3. The CDR3 loop spans 12 amino acids. Per germline, CDR1 SQVTM and CDR2 ANQGSEA. CDR3 DNA sequence: TGCAGCGGACAGGGGGTTCACACTGAAGCTTTCTTT. Translated: CSGQGVHTEAFF.

This chain uses TRBV6-5 with TRBJ2-7; 8 positions agree with TRBD1. This CDR3 comprises 15 residues. The germline gives CDR1 MNHEY, CDR2 SVGAGI. V lost 2 bases, J lost 6 bases, and 9 bases stayed unmatched. This CDR3 is CASSYSGQGPSEQYF. CDR3 nucleotides: TGTGCCAGCAGTTACAGCGGACAGGGTCCTAGCGAGCAGTACTTC.

At least ten counts were recorded for this clonotype. The chain employs TRBV6-2 or TRBV6-3 and TRBJ2-3; tentatively, D is TRBD2 (5 bases). Germline V gene lookup returns CDR1 MNHEY and CDR2 SVGEGT. This CDR3 comprises 14 residues. V lost 8 bases to trimming and J lost 10 bases, with 22 bases between them. The CDR3 DNA reads TGTGCCAGCGGCAGAATCCAAGTGGCGGGCCCGCAGTATTTT. This sequence encodes CASGRIQVAGPQYF.

This clonotype was observed at least ten times. The V call is TRBV28, the J call TRBJ2-7; the D is unclear. The germline CDR1 and CDR2 sequences are MDHEN and SYDVKM. This CDR3 contains 10 residues. The ends were cut back, 8 bases at V and 3 bases at J, with 5 bases in the middle. CDR3 sequence (DNA): TGTGCCAGCTCGGACTACGAGCAGTACTTC. Encoded protein: CASSDYEQYF.

This chain links TRBV6-2 or TRBV6-3 with TRBJ2-1, with TRBD2 matching over 13 bases. CDR1 and CDR2 (germline): MNHEY, SVGEGT. V lost 4 bases and J lost 4; bases outside the gene matches: 1. The CDR3 is 15 residues long. The chain's CDR3 is CASSSGLAGYNEQFF. The CDR3 nucleotides read TGTGCCAGCAGTTCGGGACTAGCGGGGTACAATGAGCAGTTCTTC.

This clonotype showed up just a few times. This CDR3 reads CASSMMGHANTGELFF. The CDR3 DNA is TGTGCCAGCAGCATGATGGGACACGCGAACACCGGGGAGCTGTTTTTT. The V call is TRBV28, the J call TRBJ2-2; a possible D gene is TRBD1 (6 bases). CDR1 is MDHEN, CDR2 SYDVKM, per germline. The CDR3 consists of 16 residues. Trimming removed 6 bases from V and 0 bases from J, with 14 bases in between.

The J gene is TRBJ1-2, the V gene TRBV4-3; unclear D gene. Trimming pared 1 base from V and 8 bases from J, leaving 8 bases between. Germline CDR1 LGHNA, CDR2 YSLEER. The CDR3 covers 12 residues. The CDR3 DNA sequence: TGCGCCAGCAGCCAAGCGGGCGCAGGCTACACCTTC. Residues: CASSQAGAGYTF.

This clonotype was recorded at least ten times. The chain recombines TRBV4-2 with TRBJ2-5; TRBD1 agrees at 8 bases. The CDR3 contains 14 residues. J gave up 5 bases and V 3 bases, and 5 bases lay outside the gene matches. CDR1 LGHNA and CDR2 YNFKEQ come from the germline V gene. The chain's CDR3 is CASSQSGGSETQYF. DNA for the CDR3: TGTGCCAGCAGCCAGTCAGGGGGCTCTGAGACCCAGTACTTC.

The sample holds many counts of this clonotype. The chain is built from TRBV11-2 and TRBJ2-1; unclear D gene. CDR1 is SGHAT, CDR2 FQNNGV, per germline. There are 18 residues in the CDR3. Trimming shortened V by 1 base and J by 0 bases, and 16 bases separated the two germline ends. Written as DNA, the CDR3 is TGTGCCAGCAGCTTAGGTCCCATACATGCGAGCTCCTACAATGAGCAGTTCTTC. Its translation is CASSLGPIHASSYNEQFF.